This note documents a single T cell receptor (beta chain) sequence. The antigen is undetermined. The record originates from a study of blood T cell dynamics during melanoma immunotherapy. Study findings and constraints: The study could not tell melanoma-specific clones from general immune activation.

A fixed DNA input of around 0.35 ug was used per bulk PBMC sample. Profiled with immunoSEQ multiplex PCR; TCRdb holds only in-frame clones, not every one. The table records 9,000 to 10,000 clones, 86% of them present only once. After removal of 8 bases from V and 7 bases from J, the junction contained 6 bases not matched to a gene. The CDR3 totals 13 residues. Per germline, CDR1 MNHNS and CDR2 SASEGT. Specified time point: pre-treatment baseline. Apart from a couple of fast progressors, RECIST 1.1 response was judged 12 weeks post-infusion. The sequences come from blood, collected from a patient treated with checkpoint blockade. The receptor comes from a human donor with melanoma. The gene calls are TRBV6-1 and TRBJ1-4; TRBD1 agrees at 8 bases. The DNA for the CDR3 is TGTGCCAGCCGCGGACAGGGTGGTGAAAAACTGTTTTTT. This codes for CASRGQGGEKLFF.